Presented here are 16 T cell receptor beta chains from one specimen sequenced in a study of CD8 T cells in ankylosing spondylitis (dated by TCRdb to between 2016 and 2019). Points the paper makes about the study in general: Blood from ankylosing spondylitis patients appeared to be characterized by a TCR beta motif composed of eight highly homologous amino acid variants.

Libraries were built with 5' RACE. TCRdb records Illumina HiSeq 2500 as the sequencer. The public sequencing data were trimmed at Q25 with fastp and processed into clonotypes with MiXCR by TCRdb, which kept only in-frame beta chains. Rows with a matching CDR3 protein are joined into one entry that keeps the most common DNA and genes. The sample table lists about 420,000 distinct CDR3 sequences, about 22% of them with a count of one. The leading ten clones occupy around 16% of the sample. For these TCRs, the target antigens are not known. Sequencing was carried out using blood, either unsorted or a sorted T cell fraction (not recorded which). The origin of the receptors is a male donor with ankylosing spondylitis.

In its sample, this clonotype was seen a few times. The chain joins TRBV5-1 to TRBJ2-2, with 8 bases aligning to TRBD1. The CDR3 runs to 13 residues. J gave up 3 bases and V 5 bases, and 0 bases lay outside the gene matches. Germline CDR1 SGHRS, CDR2 YFSETQ. The CDR3 nucleotides read TGCGCCAGCAGGGACAGGGACACCGGGGAGCTGTTTTTT. Its translation is CASRDRDTGELFF.

V is TRBV20-1 and J is TRBJ2-7; perhaps TRBD1 as D (5 bases). V was pared by 7 bases and J by 1 base, with 11 bases between. The CDR3 spans 12 residues. The germline gives CDR1 DFQATT, CDR2 SNEGSKA (reference sequence). The CDR3 region is CSVSQGSYEQYF. Here the CDR3 DNA reads TGCAGTGTTAGCCAGGGATCCTACGAGCAGTACTTC.

This clonotype was counted only a few times. The V gene is TRBV7-8, the J gene TRBJ2-1; 9 nucleotides agree with TRBD2. There are 15 residues in the CDR3. V shed 5 bases, J shed 10 bases, and the junction held 12 bases outside the gene matches. Germline V CDR1 and CDR2: SGHVS, FQNEAQ. In DNA form, the CDR3 reads TGTGCCAGCAGCGTCCGGGCGCGGGAGGGCCAAGAGCAGTTCTTC. Translating it yields CASSVRAREGQEQFF. Looking up the rest from reference TRBV7-8 and TRBJ2-1 gives the full variable domain: GAGVSQSPRYKVAKRGQDVALRCDPISGHVSLFWYQQALGQGPEFLTYFQNEAQLDKSGLPSDRFFAERPEGSVSTLKIQRTQQEDSAVYLCASSVRAREGQEQFFGPGTRLTVL.

The rearrangement joins TRBV29-1 to TRBJ2-1, with a possible D match to TRBD2 (5 bases). Looked up from germline, CDR1 is SQVTM and CDR2 is ANQGSEA. The V end lost 3 bases, the J end lost 9 bases, and 9 bases lay between the germline ends. The CDR3 has 11 residues. The CDR3 reads CSVEGSAEQFF. The CDR3 DNA follows: TGCAGCGTTGAGGGTAGCGCTGAGCAGTTCTTC.

Only one count was recorded for this clonotype. The CDR3 sequence: CASSRGTSGNIQYF. The DNA for the CDR3 is TGTGCCAGCAGCCGAGGGACTAGTGGCAACATTCAGTACTTC. The chain joins TRBV3-1 to TRBJ2-4; 8 positions agree with TRBD2. The CDR3 length is 14 residues. Germline CDR1 reads LGHDT; CDR2 reads YNNKEL (reference sequence). V was pared by 4 bases and J by 7 bases, with 6 bases of the junction left unmatched.

This clonotype has at least ten counts. This sequence joins TRBV12-3 or TRBV12-4 and TRBJ2-2; D gene unclear. This CDR3 has 16 residues. V dropped 5 bases and J dropped 5 bases, with 18 bases sitting between them. Here the CDR3 reads CASSRGPARRTGELFF. As DNA, the CDR3 is TGTGCCAGCAGTCGTGGACCCGCCCGGCGTACCGGGGAGCTGTTTTTT.

In its sample, this clonotype was seen a few times. The chain recombines TRBV4-1 with TRBJ1-5; TRBD1 aligns across 7 bases. CDR3 size: 18 residues. Germline lookup yields CDR1 MGHRA and CDR2 YSYEKL. The V segment lost 4 bases and the J segment 4 bases; nucleotides outside the gene matches: 16. The CDR3 region is CASSPRGGYGLWNQPQHF. The CDR3 coding sequence is TGCGCCAGCAGCCCCAGGGGGGGGTATGGCCTGTGGAATCAGCCCCAGCATTTT.

In this sample, this clonotype turned up a few times. This chain's CDR3 is CSARDIGQGNTEAFF. The CDR3 coding sequence is TGCAGTGCTAGAGACATCGGACAGGGCAACACTGAAGCTTTCTTT. The rearrangement links TRBV20-1 to TRBJ1-1; 8 bases are shared with TRBD1. The ends lost 0 bases at V and 2 bases at J; junction bases unmatched: 5. Germline assignment: CDR1 DFQATT and CDR2 SNEGSKA (reference sequence). This CDR3 is built from 15 residues.

This clonotype showed up just a few times. Here the CDR3 DNA reads TGCGCCAGCACCCCCCCATACCTCGAAGAGACCCAGTACTTC. Residues: CASTPPYLEETQYF. The rearrangement links TRBV5-1 to TRBJ2-5; no clear D. This CDR3 region has 14 residues. CDR1 and CDR2 (germline): SGHRS, YFSETQ. V lost 6 bases and J lost 3, with 15 bases in between.

CDR3 in amino acids: CSARTPGTYEQYF. CDR3 in DNA: TGCAGTGCTAGAACCCCGGGGACCTACGAGCAGTACTTC. The V and J genes are TRBV20-1 and TRBJ2-7, with a weak D call TRBD2 (5 bases). V lost 2 bases and J lost 2, with 10 bases in between. Germline assignment: CDR1 DFQATT and CDR2 SNEGSKA (reference sequence). The CDR3 is 13 amino acids.

This clonotype was detected many times. This sequence joins TRBV7-9 and TRBJ2-1, with TRBD2 identical over 9 bases. V trimming: 4 bases; J trimming: 7 bases; junction bases outside the gene matches: 8. Germline assignment: CDR1 SEHNR and CDR2 FQNEAQ (reference sequence). The CDR3 is 15 amino acids. CDR3 in DNA: TGTGCCAGCAGCTCGCAGGGACTAGCTGGGAATGAGCAGTTCTTC. Translating it yields CASSSQGLAGNEQFF.

The chain links TRBV19 to TRBJ2-7, with a possible D match to TRBD2 (6 bases). CDR1 LNHDA and CDR2 SQIVND come from the germline V gene (reference sequence). V shed 7 bases and J shed 4 bases, with 14 bases lying between them. CDR3 length: 13 amino acids. CDR3 loop: CASKRRDEYEQYF. The CDR3 nucleotides are TGTGCCAGTAAGAGGCGGGACGAGTACGAGCAGTACTTC.

This clonotype was found a few times. This rearrangement joins TRBV12-3 or TRBV12-4 to TRBJ1-5; D may be TRBD1 (6 bases). There are 13 residues in the CDR3. V shed 6 bases and J shed 4 bases, with 10 bases lying between them. The CDR3 DNA follows: TGTGCCAGCAGCGGGACATCGAATCAGCCCCAGCATTTT. Protein sequence: CASSGTSNQPQHF.

The chain recombines TRBV29-1 with TRBJ2-7; D perhaps matches TRBD1 (6 bases). V lost 4 bases, J lost 4 bases, and 11 bases lay in between. Germline CDR1 SQVTM, CDR2 ANQGSEA. This CDR3 has 12 residues. The chain's CDR3 is CSVGYRAYEQYF. The CDR3 nucleotides are TGCAGCGTTGGCTACAGGGCGTACGAGCAGTACTTC.

This clonotype was seen more than once but under ten times. The chain employs TRBV6-5 and TRBJ1-5; 9 bases agree with TRBD1. This CDR3 is built from 15 residues. The germline gives CDR1 MNHEY, CDR2 SVGAGI. The V segment lost 2 bases and the J segment 6 bases; nucleotides outside the gene matches: 5. In nucleotides, the CDR3 is TGTGCCAGCAGTTACGCACAGGGGGCGGGTCAGCCCCAGCATTTT. It yields the protein CASSYAQGAGQPQHF.

The V gene is TRBV12-3 or TRBV12-4, the J gene TRBJ2-3; 7 positions agree with TRBD2. Trimming removed 2 bases from V and 6 bases from J; junction bases left unmatched: 5. This CDR3 is 14 amino acids long. CDR3 sequence reads: CASSLRTSLDTQYF. CDR3 DNA: TGTGCCAGCAGTTTAAGGACTAGTTTGGATACGCAGTATTTT.